This TCR beta chain was captured by sequencing in a study of tumor-infiltrating lymphocytes in primary liver carcinoma (dated by TCRdb to the late 2010s). With regard to the full study: Of the five patients, three men and two women aged 30 to 69 years, four had hepatocellular carcinoma and one had combined HCC and intrahepatic cholangiocarcinoma. The five patients had tumors of stage T1-T3 N0M0, with maximum diameters ranging from 4.2 to 10 cm. Each sample produced roughly 3.65 to 7.13 million productive TCRbeta reads, and read depth showed no significant difference between tissue types. Across five regions of each liver tumor, along with adjacent normal tissue and blood, the study brought together TCRbeta repertoire sequencing, expression microarrays and whole-exome sequencing. A total of approximately 35 specimens from 5 patients, comprising 25 or so tumor regions, 5 adjacent noncancerous liver tissues and 5 peripheral blood samples, were covered by TCRbeta repertoire sequencing. The approximately 25 tumor region samples were profiled with Agilent mRNA microarrays so that TCRbeta repertoire diversity could be related to the local molecular phenotype. Reproducibility between technical replicate repertoires was high, with correlation coefficients above 0.98 and mean shared-clone rates about 0.9.

Using a constant-region primer and ProtoScript II reverse transcriptase, TCRbeta-specific cDNA was reverse-transcribed from about 460 ng total RNA. TCRbeta libraries were built with three nested multiplex PCR rounds, a slightly modified ARM-PCR procedure. The first two PCR rounds used multiplex TRBV1-TRBV30 forward primers with a Cbeta reverse primer, each for about 10 cycles. Sample barcodes and Illumina adapters were added in a final 25-cycle PCR using Deep VentR polymerase. Before sequencing, amplicons between 200 and 500 bp were purified from gel using a QIAquick gel extraction kit. An Illumina HiSeq 2500 was used to sequence the TCRbeta amplicons, generating 250-bp paired-end reads. The authors' analysis ran thus. Trimmomatic v0.33 was used to quality-trim the reads, and FLASH v1.2.11 was used to merge paired reads so that full CDR3 sequences could be recovered. V, D and J germline segments were assigned to the rearranged TCRbeta sequences using MiGEC v1.2.1b. Clonotype statistics and Shannon-Wiener diversity indices were calculated with VDJtools v1.0.0. Except for diversity analysis, only the 250 most abundant clonotypes of each sample were used in subsequent analyses to reduce sampling bias. The raw public reads went through TCRdb reprocessing: fastp at Q25, MiXCR clone calling, in-frame beta chains kept. CDR3 protein duplicates are merged, each entry listing the most common genes and DNA. These V and J calls originate from TCRdb's pipeline instead of the authors' own analysis. The sample has roughly 91,000 distinct CDR3 sequences on record, around two thirds of them singletons. The top ten hold approximately 10% of the sample.

The CDR3 goes from the cysteine to the phenylalanine over 21 residues. Only CDR3 DNA remains: 63 bases, in frame from the first base. Via the germline V gene, CDR1 is MGHRA and CDR2 YSYEKL. Total RNA and DNA were co-extracted without cell sorting from roughly 20-30 mg of bulk tissue using the AllPrep DNA/RNA mini kit. Between November 2015 and early 2016, 5 or 6 patients in China with histopathologically diagnosed primary liver carcinoma had their tumors surgically resected. At the time of sampling, the patients had chronic HBV infection and had not received any treatment. Each tumor was sampled at five spatially separated regions: the superior, inferior, left-lateral and right-lateral poles and the tumor centre. Histological examination found more than 75% viable tumor cells in every tumor sample. Fresh tumor and adjacent tissue pieces were bisected; one half was stored in RNAlater at -80°C, the other sent for histology.

Turning to this clonotype: It lacks a known antigen. Possible read error: a much larger clone is one base away.

Beyond this particular receptor, the publication reports: Only four or five patients were included in the study, and the authors note that the findings should be validated in a larger study. Bulk unsorted samples precluded comparing CD4+ and CD8+ T cell repertoires. The top 250 clones accounted for a significantly greater share of the repertoire in tumors than in blood (p = 0.039). Only the TCR beta chain was sequenced, which likely underestimates true repertoire diversity because unpaired alpha chains were not captured. Consistent with antigen-driven expansion, pairs of tumor regions showed higher repertoire overlap (mean around 36%) than either tumor-adjacent pairs (around 17%) or tumor-blood pairs (about 15%). Only about 7.5-25% of top clones were present in all five regions of a tumor, suggesting spatial heterogeneity of tumor-infiltrating T cells.

Input material: liver tumor tissue from sampling region 5. The cell subset or site tag for this specimen amounts to: tumor region T5, tumor centre. This sequence uses TRBV4-1 and TRBJ2-1, and TRBD2 aligns with 10 junction nucleotides. This clonotype was obtained from a woman aged 55-70 years with primary liver carcinoma and hepatitis B virus infection. The CDR3 region: CASGHPKGLAGAVESYNEQFF. The sequenced DNA: TGCGCCAGCGGCCATCCCAAGGGGCTAGCGGGAGCGGTAGAGAGCTACAATGAGCAGTTCTTC.